This TCR beta chain stems from a study of T cells in Graves' hyperthyroidism and ophthalmopathy (dated by TCRdb to about 2019). About the study as a whole: Peripheral blood was collected at initial diagnosis, before any treatment. To identify TCR V-J signatures that set the groups apart, the researchers used a discovery cohort of 100 patients, made up of 40 to 45 with Graves' ophthalmopathy and some 55 with stable Graves' hyperthyroidism. Prospective prediction of ophthalmopathy was tested in an independent validation cohort of some 19 hyperthyroidism patients and 15 to 17 patients who later progressed to ophthalmopathy. For training and testing, the 95 to 100 patients in the discovery cohort were randomly divided in a 7:3 ratio. Thyroid tissue and blood T-cell repertoires from roughly six Graves' hyperthyroidism patients were also compared in the study. After blood sampling, hyperthyroidism patients were treated with methimazole at a starting dose of 30 mg daily, and ophthalmopathy patients were treated with high-dose intravenous methylprednisolone. According to the paper, TCR Vbeta CDR3 sequencing was carried out on some 130 peripheral blood samples, which came from fewer than 50 ophthalmopathy, 80 or so hyperthyroidism and about 17 progressor patients.

TCR beta CDR3 regions were amplified from RNA transcripts. The first round of RT-PCR for the TCR CDR3 was performed with the HTBI primer set and the Qiagen OneStep RT-PCR kit. The libraries were constructed in a second round of multiplex PCR and then size-selected and purified. Paired-end sequencing of the libraries was performed with 100 bp reads on an Illumina HiSeq2000. In the original analysis: SOAPnuke was used to process the raw data, with reads discarded if the reads contained adapters or uncalled bases, had a mean Phred below 15, or lacked an exact constant-primer or identifier match. COPE v1.2.5 was used to merge the high-quality paired reads, and each unique nucleotide sequence was defined as a clonotype. MiTCR v1.1 was used to align the clonotypes against IMGT TRBV, TRBD and TRBJ reference segments. Analysis was restricted to V-J combinations with a frequency above 0.0001, which covered 98% to 99.2% of repertoires. The TCS score was defined as F50 (clonal expansion) divided by E x V (chaos), with BLOSUM62-based TCRdist calculated between CDR3 peptides within each V-J. Welch's t-statistics and random forest reduced roughly 500 V-J features to under 15, which were used in a naive Bayes classifier (R e1071). In-frame beta chains were kept once TCRdb had trimmed the public reads at Q25 with fastp and called clones with MiXCR. Entries that share a CDR3 protein sequence are merged under the most common genes and DNA. The V and J calls shown here were made by TCRdb, not taken from the authors' results. For this sample the table gives hundreds of thousands of distinct CDR3 sequences, of which approximately 25% were detected only once. The ten largest make up around 32% of the sample.

Comment on this clonotype: The antigen this receptor binds is unknown. No clone much larger than this one lies a single base away; base qualities are absent.

Study-level results and caveats: Blood samples also contained most of the expanded thyroid clonotypes (frequency above 0.001), which suggests that blood repertoires may reflect thyroid immune responses. In validation, the model predicted progression to ophthalmopathy a median of about 6.8 months before onset, with about 67% sensitivity and around 76% specificity. Sample size was not statistically predetermined, and investigators were not blinded to group allocation. In cross-validation, a model built on a 13 V-J signature told ophthalmopathy apart from stable hyperthyroidism with approximately 90% sensitivity and about 81% specificity, and in testing the same model reached 80%/75%.

Ophthalmopathy patients had moderately to severely active disease, Clinical Activity Score of at least 3, NOSPECS grade of at least 4, and duration under 3 months. Any patient with an uncontrolled infection, another autoimmune disease, pregnancy or lactation was excluded. Clinical symptoms, serum thyroxine and TRAb, thyroid ultrasound, and orbital computed tomography formed the basis for the diagnoses. PBMCs were isolated from about 9.1 ml of fresh peripheral blood by Ficoll-Paque density gradient centrifugation. Total RNA was extracted using Trizol reagent, and RNA quality was assessed on an Agilent 2100 Bioanalyzer. The TCR originated in a woman in her thirties or forties with Graves' ophthalmopathy. Sequencing was done on a sample of blood.

The CDR3 region: CASTASPGASYEQYF. The nucleotide sequence is TGTGCCAGCACCGCAAGTCCGGGGGCCTCCTACGAGCAGTACTTC. The sequence is built from TRBV28 and TRBJ2-7; the D call could be TRBD1 or TRBD2, with each sharing 6 bases. The germline V gene specifies MDHEN as CDR1 and SYDVKM as CDR2. V loses 7 bases, J loses 0 bases, and the germline ends lie 16 bases apart. The CDR3 measures 15 amino acids from cysteine to phenylalanine. The sequence is cut down to CDR3 DNA, 45 bases in frame from base 1. The variable domain in full, with residues beyond the CDR3 obtained from the reference TRBV28 and TRBJ2-7 genes, is DVKVTQSSRYLVKRTGEKVFLECVQDMDHENMFWYRQDPGLGLRLIYFSYDVKMKEKGDIPEGYSVSREKKERFSLILESASTNQTSMYLCASTASPGASYEQYFGPGTRLTVT.